The sequence of this T cell receptor (beta chain) was determined in a study of graft-versus-host responses after intestinal transplantation. As for the study in general: As for transplant type, recipients had multivisceral, liver-intestinal, or isolated intestinal grafts. Recipients uniformly received anti-thymocyte globulin induction, followed by tacrolimus and steroids for two to four years.

Overall study findings and caveats: Recipient marrow showed GvH clones, some seen first in ileum or blood.

The method was immunoSEQ multiplex PCR; TCRdb's version includes in-frame clones alone and lacks a portion of them. The sample carries roughly 110,000 clones, roughly 90% recorded once. The V gene lost 2 bases and the J gene lost 1 base, with 12 bases spanning the gap. The CDR3 covers 16 residues. Germline V gene data show CDR1 as LNHDA and CDR2 as SQIVND (reference sequence). With regard to this clone: Its antigen is as yet unknown.

Specimen: unstimulated CD4+ T cells sorted from spleen or lymph node cells, collected before transplant. This clonotype originated in a human donor who was the organ donor for an intestinal transplant. This rearrangement joins TRBV19 to TRBJ1-5, with D perhaps matching TRBD1 (6 bases). The CDR3 is CASSISRGHSNQPQHF. Here the CDR3 DNA reads TGTGCCAGTAGTATATCTCGGGGGCACAGCAATCAGCCCCAGCATTTT.